These 14 T cell receptor beta chains came from one sample sequenced in a study of response to subunit inactivated influenza vaccine. Via MiXCR, TCRdb re-called the RT-PCR reads, giving one row per CDR3 protein. The sample shows 290,000 or so distinct CDR3 sequences, 22% of them seen only once. Sequencing was performed on PBMCs from blood, taken 21 months after vaccination. The receptors stem from a man aged 50-75 years who received an inactivated influenza vaccine.

As concerns this clonotype: The junction shows a germline mismatch at one end, possibly a read error. The chain uses TRBV20-1 and TRBJ2-1; 7 positions agree with TRBD2. The CDR3 contains 15 residues. Germline-derived CDR1 and CDR2 are DFQATT and SNEGSKA (reference sequence). CDR3 sequence reads: CSARDKSSGATPPVF. CDR3 coding DNA: TGCAGTGCTAGAGATAAGTCTAGCGGAGCCACCCCGCCTGTCTTC.

In this sample, this clonotype turned up a few times. V and J are TRBV2 and TRBJ2-5, with D hard to call. Germline V gene sequence: CDR1 SNHLY, CDR2 FYNNEI. This CDR3 comprises 14 residues. Trimming removed 10 bases at V and 4 bases at J, with 19 bases between. CDR3 protein: CAITPKGSIETQYF. Here the CDR3 DNA reads TGTGCCATAACACCAAAAGGATCGATAGAGACCCAGTACTTC.

This clonotype has more than one count but fewer than ten. The chain joins TRBV6-6 to TRBJ1-4; TRBD1 might be the D (6 bases). The CDR3 is 12 residues long. Germline CDR1 is MNHNY and CDR2 is SVGAGI (reference sequence). V dropped 7 bases and J dropped 8 bases, with 11 bases sitting between them. The CDR3 spells CASTPGQEKLFF. CDR3 in DNA: TGTGCCAGCACCCCGGGACAAGAAAAACTGTTTTTT.

The V call is TRBV20-1, the J call TRBJ2-3; the match to TRBD1 covers 10 bases. The CDR3 is made up of 15 amino acids. The germline CDR1 and CDR2 sequences are DFQATT and SNEGSKA (reference sequence). V shed 5 bases, J shed 6 bases, and the junction held 11 bases outside the gene matches. DNA of the CDR3: TGCAGTGCTTGCTCCGGGACAGGGGCGTTGGATACGCAGTATTTT. Protein product: CSACSGTGALDTQYF.

This chain links TRBV7-8 with TRBJ1-4, with D uncertain. There are 14 residues in the CDR3. The V gene's germline CDR1 is SGHVS and CDR2 FQNEAQ. Trimming left V 2 bases short and J 8 bases short, with 12 bases between. The CDR3 here is CASSLYGEGEKLFF. The CDR3 DNA follows: TGTGCCAGCAGCTTATATGGCGAGGGCGAAAAACTGTTTTTT.

This clonotype was picked up many times. V usage is TRBV7-9 and J usage is TRBJ1-5; D remains ambiguous. The CDR3 covers 12 residues. V gave up 5 bases and J gave up 6 bases, with 8 bases separating them. CDR1 is SEHNR and CDR2 is FQNEAQ in the germline V gene (reference sequence). In DNA, the CDR3 is TGTGCCAGCAGCCGGGATCTTCAGCCCCAGCATTTT. Translating gives CASSRDLQPQHF. Drawing the rest from reference TRBV7-9 and TRBJ1-5, the complete variable domain is DTGVSQNPRHKITKRGQNVTFRCDPISEHNRLYWYRQTLGQGPEFLTYFQNEAQLEKSRLLSDRFSAERPKGSFSTLEIQRTEQGDSAMYLCASSRDLQPQHFGDGTRLSIL.

This clonotype turned up a few times. The genes are TRBV12-3 or TRBV12-4 and TRBJ1-4; D gene ambiguous. This CDR3 spans 15 amino acids. V was clipped by 1 base and J by 8 bases, with 14 bases between them. CDR3 amino acids: CASSLVYGVNEKLFF. The DNA for the CDR3 is TGTGCCAGCAGTTTAGTCTACGGGGTTAACGAAAAACTGTTTTTT.

The CDR3: CASSRAGTSYEQYF. CDR3 DNA sequence: TGCGCCAGCAGCCGGGCAGGAACCTCCTACGAGCAGTACTTC. The V gene is TRBV5-1, the J gene TRBJ2-7; D uncertain. The CDR3 consists of 14 residues. Per germline, CDR1 SGHRS and CDR2 YFSETQ. Trimming took off 4 bases at V and 0 bases at J, with 11 bases between the two ends.

Comments on this clonotype: The junction departs from germline at one end; a sequencing error may be responsible. In DNA, the CDR3 is TGTGCCAGCAGCTTATTATCCGGGACAGGGGTAAAGCAGGCTTTATTT. Translating gives CASSLLSGTGVKQALF. V is TRBV7-9 and J is TRBJ1-1; TRBD1 aligns across 10 bases. The CDR3 totals 16 residues. The germline V gene has CDR1 SEHNR and CDR2 FQNEAQ (reference sequence).

V is TRBV5-1 and J is TRBJ2-3; D might be TRBD1 (6 bases). Trimming cost V 2 bases and J 6 bases, with 16 bases left between them. The CDR3 loop spans 15 amino acids. Germline V gene data show CDR1 as SGHRS and CDR2 as YFSETQ. The CDR3 sequence is CASSFGQGYWDTQYF. DNA for the CDR3: TGCGCCAGCAGCTTCGGGCAGGGGTATTGGGATACGCAGTATTTT.

This clonotype showed up many times. The chain is built from TRBV5-5 and TRBJ1-1, with D possibly being TRBD1 (5 bases). The V end lost 2 bases, the J end lost 1 base, and 12 bases lay between the germline ends. CDR1 and CDR2 from the germline V gene are SGHKS and YYEKEE (reference sequence). This CDR3 contains 15 residues. CDR3 amino acids: CASSFGGRTNTEAFF. For the CDR3, the DNA is TGTGCCAGCAGCTTTGGGGGACGGACGAACACTGAAGCTTTCTTT.

This clonotype was recorded many times. The chain uses TRBV10-3 and TRBJ1-2, with D unresolved. Deletions cut 3 bases from V and 4 bases from J, with 12 bases between. Germline V gene sequence: CDR1 ENHRY, CDR2 SYGVKD. The CDR3 runs 14 residues. CDR3 sequence: CAISDTGLGYGYTF. The DNA of the CDR3 is TGTGCCATCAGTGACACCGGACTGGGCTATGGCTACACCTTC.

The chain couples TRBV7-8 to TRBJ2-1, with D perhaps TRBD2 (5 bases). The CDR3 runs to 14 residues. CDR1 is SGHVS, CDR2 FQNEAQ, per germline. The V end lost 9 bases, the J end lost 5 bases, and 17 bases lay between the germline ends. The CDR3 coding sequence is TGTGCCAGTACCCAGCGGCAGCCGGACAATGAGCAGTTCTTC. It yields the protein CASTQRQPDNEQFF. The variable domain in full, with the rest retrieved from reference TRBV7-8 and TRBJ2-1, is GAGVSQSPRYKVAKRGQDVALRCDPISGHVSLFWYQQALGQGPEFLTYFQNEAQLDKSGLPSDRFFAERPEGSVSTLKIQRTQQEDSAVYLCASTQRQPDNEQFFGPGTRLTVL.

In this sample, this clonotype turned up a few times. The chain joins TRBV7-8 to TRBJ2-7; possibly TRBD2 for D (5 bases). This CDR3 has 13 amino acids. Looked up from germline, CDR1 is SGHVS and CDR2 is FQNEAQ. Between the trimmed V and J ends, which lost 0 bases and 5 bases, there was a span of 8 bases. The CDR3 coding sequence is TGTGCCAGCAGCTTAGCGATCGGGGACGAGCAGTACTTC. As protein: CASSLAIGDEQYF.